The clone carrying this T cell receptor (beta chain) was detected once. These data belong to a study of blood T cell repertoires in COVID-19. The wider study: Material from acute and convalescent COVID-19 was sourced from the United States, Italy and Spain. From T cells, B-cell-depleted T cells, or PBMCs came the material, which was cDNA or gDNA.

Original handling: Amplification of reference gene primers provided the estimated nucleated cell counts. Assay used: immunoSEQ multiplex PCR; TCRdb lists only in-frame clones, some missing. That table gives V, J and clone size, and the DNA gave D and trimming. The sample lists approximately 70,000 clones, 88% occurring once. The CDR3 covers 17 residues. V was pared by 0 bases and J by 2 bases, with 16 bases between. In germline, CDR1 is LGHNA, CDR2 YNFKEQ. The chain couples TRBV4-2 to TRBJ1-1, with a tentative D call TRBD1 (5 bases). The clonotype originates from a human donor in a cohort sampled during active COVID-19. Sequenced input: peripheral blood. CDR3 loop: CASSQDPTGGINTEAFF. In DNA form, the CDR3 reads TGTGCCAGCAGCCAAGACCCCACAGGCGGGATCAACACTGAAGCTTTCTTT.